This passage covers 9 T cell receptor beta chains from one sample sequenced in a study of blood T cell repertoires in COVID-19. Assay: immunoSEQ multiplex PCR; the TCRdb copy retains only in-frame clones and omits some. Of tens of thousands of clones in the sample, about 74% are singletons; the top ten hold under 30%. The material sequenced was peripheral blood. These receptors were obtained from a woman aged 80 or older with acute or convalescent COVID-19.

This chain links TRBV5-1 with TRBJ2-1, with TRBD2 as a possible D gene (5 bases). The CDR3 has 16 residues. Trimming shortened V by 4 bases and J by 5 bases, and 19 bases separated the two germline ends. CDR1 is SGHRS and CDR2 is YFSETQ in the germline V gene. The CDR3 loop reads CASSPGRAPGDNEQFF. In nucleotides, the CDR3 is TGCGCCAGCAGCCCGGGAAGGGCCCCAGGCGACAATGAGCAGTTCTTC.

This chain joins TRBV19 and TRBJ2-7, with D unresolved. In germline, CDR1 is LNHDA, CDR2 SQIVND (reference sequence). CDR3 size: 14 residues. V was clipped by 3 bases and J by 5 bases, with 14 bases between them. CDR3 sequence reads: CASSIGVEADEQYF. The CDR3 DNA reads TGTGCCAGTAGTATTGGCGTCGAGGCGGACGAGCAGTACTTC.

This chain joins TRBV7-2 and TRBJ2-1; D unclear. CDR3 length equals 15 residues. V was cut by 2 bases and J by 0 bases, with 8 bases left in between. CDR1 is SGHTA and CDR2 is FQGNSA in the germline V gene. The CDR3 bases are TGTGCCAGCAGCTTACGGCGGTCCTCCTACAATGAGCAGTTCTTC. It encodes CASSLRRSSYNEQFF.

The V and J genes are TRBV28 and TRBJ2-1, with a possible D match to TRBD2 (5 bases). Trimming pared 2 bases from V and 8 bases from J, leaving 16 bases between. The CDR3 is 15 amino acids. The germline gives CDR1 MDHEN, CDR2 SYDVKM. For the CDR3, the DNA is TGTGCCAGCAGTTTAGGTCGGCGGGCTTTGGATGAGCAGTTCTTC. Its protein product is CASSLGRRALDEQFF. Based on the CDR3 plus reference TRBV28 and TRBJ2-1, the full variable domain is DVKVTQSSRYLVKRTGEKVFLECVQDMDHENMFWYRQDPGLGLRLIYFSYDVKMKEKGDIPEGYSVSREKKERFSLILESASTNQTSMYLCASSLGRRALDEQFFGPGTRLTVL.

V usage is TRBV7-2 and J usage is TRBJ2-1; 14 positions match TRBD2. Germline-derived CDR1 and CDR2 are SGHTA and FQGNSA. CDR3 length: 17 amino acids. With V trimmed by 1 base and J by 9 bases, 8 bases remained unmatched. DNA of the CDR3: TGTGCCAGCAGCTTAGGACTAGCGGGAGGGCAGGTTGGTGAGCAGTTCTTC. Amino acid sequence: CASSLGLAGGQVGEQFF.

The DNA for the CDR3 is TGTGCCACCTCTCAAAGCGTGAGCTCCTACGAGCAGTACTTC. This sequence encodes CATSQSVSSYEQYF. The rearrangement links TRBV24-1 to TRBJ2-7; no definite D call. CDR1 is KGHDR, CDR2 SFDVKD, per germline. The CDR3 spans 14 residues. V was trimmed by 9 bases and J by 0 bases, leaving 14 bases between them.

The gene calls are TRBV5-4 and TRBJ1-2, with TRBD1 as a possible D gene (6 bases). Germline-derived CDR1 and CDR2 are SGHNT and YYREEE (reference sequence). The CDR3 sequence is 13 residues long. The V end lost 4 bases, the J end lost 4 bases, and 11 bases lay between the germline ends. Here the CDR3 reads CASSREGVYGYTF. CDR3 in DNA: TGTGCCAGCAGCCGGGAGGGGGTCTATGGCTACACCTTC.

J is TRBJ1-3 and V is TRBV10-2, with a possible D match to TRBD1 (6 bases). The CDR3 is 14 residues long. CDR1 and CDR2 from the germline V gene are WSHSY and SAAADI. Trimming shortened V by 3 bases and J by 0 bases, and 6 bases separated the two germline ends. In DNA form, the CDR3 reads TGCGCCAGCAGTGAACAGGGCTCTGGAAACACCATATATTTT. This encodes CASSEQGSGNTIYF.

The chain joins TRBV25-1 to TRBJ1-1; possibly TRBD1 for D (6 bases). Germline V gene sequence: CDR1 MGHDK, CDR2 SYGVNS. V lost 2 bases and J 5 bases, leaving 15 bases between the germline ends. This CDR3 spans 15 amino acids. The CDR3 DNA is TGTGCCAGCAGTGAAGCCCGGGGGGCTGGGACTGAAGCTTTCTTT. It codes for CASSEARGAGTEAFF.